Listed here are 19 T cell receptor beta chains from one sample, sequenced in a study of tumor and adjacent non-tumor tissue in lung cancer. Three rounds of nested PCR, following a modified ARM-PCR protocol, produced the TCRbeta library. TCRdb called the multiplex PCR reads again in MiXCR, with one record for every CDR3 protein. The repertoire holds 100,000 to 120,000 distinct CDR3 sequences, with approximately 84% as singletons. This sample's RNA came from whole unsorted tissue. The sequencing sample was made of lung tumor tissue. The receptors were gathered from a man between 65 and 85 years old with non-small cell lung cancer.

Concerning this clonotype: An end of the junction does not agree with germline; a read error may underlie this. This chain joins TRBV11-2 and TRBJ2-5; D gene unclear. This CDR3 has 14 amino acids. Germline V CDR1 and CDR2: SGHAT, FQNNGV. CDR3 DNA: TGTGCTAGCAGCTTATTCGCCCCCCAAGAGACCCAGTATTTC. Residues: CASSLFAPQETQYF.

This clonotype was seen ten or more times. The chain uses TRBV10-3 and TRBJ2-1; 11 nucleotides align to TRBD2. Germline CDR1 is ENHRY and CDR2 is SYGVKD. Germline trimming cut 5 bases from V and 3 bases from J; bases unmatched to any gene: 6. This CDR3 has 16 amino acids. DNA for the CDR3: TGTGCCATCAGTCCCGGGACTAGCGGAGACTACAATGAGCAGTTCTTC. Its translation is CAISPGTSGDYNEQFF.

As regards this clonotype: Mismatch with germline at one junction end may stem from a read error. This chain links TRBV20-1 with TRBJ2-2; weak D call: TRBD2 (5 bases). CDR1 is DFQATT, CDR2 SNEGSKA, per germline (reference sequence). The CDR3 is made up of 14 amino acids. In DNA form, the CDR3 reads TGCAGTGCTAGCGCAGAGGAGAACACCGGGGAGCTGTTCTTT. Its translation is CSASAEENTGELFF.

This sequence joins TRBV4-1 and TRBJ2-1, with D possibly TRBD1 on 6 matching bases. The CDR3 has 15 amino acids. Germline loops: CDR1 MGHRA, CDR2 YSYEKL. The V end was cut by 4 bases, the J end by 5 bases, with 15 bases between. CDR3 residues: CASSRVGTGNNEQFF. The CDR3 DNA follows: TGCGCCAGCAGCCGCGTTGGAACAGGGAACAATGAGCAGTTCTTC.

Points on this clonotype: A read error is possible here, since a much larger clone lies one base away. The CDR3 spells CASSPMTGNYGYIF. CDR3 in DNA: TGTGCCAGCTCACCAATGACAGGGAACTATGGCTACATCTTC. V is TRBV18 and J is TRBJ1-2, with 7 bases matching TRBD1. Germline V lookup: CDR1 KGHSH, CDR2 LQKENI. The CDR3 consists of 14 residues. Supplemented by reference TRBV18 and TRBJ1-2, the full variable domain reads NAGVMQNPRHLVRRRGQEARLRCSPMKGHSHVYWYRQLPEEGLKFMVYLQKENIIDESGMPKERFSAEFPKEGPSILRIQQVVRGDSAAYFCASSPMTGNYGYIFGSGTRLTVV.

Concerning this clonotype: At one of its ends the junction is not consistent with the germline gene, which may arise from a read error. This chain joins TRBV5-5 and TRBJ2-3, with 7 bases that match TRBD2. CDR3 length equals 18 residues. Per germline, CDR1 SGHKS and CDR2 YYEKEE (reference sequence). CDR3 amino acids: CASSLQSLAGELTDKQYF. The CDR3 DNA reads as TGTGCCAGCAGCTTGCAATCTCTCGCGGGGGAGCTCACAGATAAGCAGTATTTT.

This clonotype was counted a few times. A clone one base away is much larger, so this may be a read error. This chain uses TRBV5-6 with TRBJ2-5; 8 bases map to TRBD1. Per the germline V gene, CDR1 is SGHDT and CDR2 is YYEEEE. The CDR3 runs to 16 residues. J was trimmed by 5 bases and V by 4 bases; bases with no gene match: 13. CDR3 amino acids: CASSLNGQGLRETQYF. CDR3 DNA sequence: TGTGCCAGCAGCCTGAACGGACAGGGACTTCGGGAGACCCAGTACTTC.

A word on this clonotype: The germline gene is not matched at one end of the junction; a read error may be the cause. V gene TRBV20-1 combines with J gene TRBJ1-6; D not certain. Per germline, CDR1 DFQATT and CDR2 SNEGSKA (reference sequence). This CDR3 region has 13 residues. The CDR3 spells CSTREPVGSPLYF. The CDR3 DNA is TGCAGTACTAGAGAACCGGTGGGGTCACCCCTCTACTTT.

Of note for this clonotype: A read error may produce the germline difference seen at one junction end. The J gene is TRBJ2-2, the V gene TRBV6-5; 7 bases align to TRBD1. There are 14 residues in the CDR3. CDR1 and CDR2 from the germline V gene are MNHEY and SVGAGI. The CDR3 here is CASSLGTETGELFF. CDR3 DNA: TGTGCTAGCAGCCTCGGGACAGAGACCGGGGAGCTGTTTTTT.

As concerns this clonotype: One junction end does not reproduce the germline sequence, and a read error may be involved. The rearrangement joins TRBV29-1 to TRBJ1-2, with D unclear. The CDR3 runs to 13 residues. Germline V gene data show CDR1 as SQVTM and CDR2 as ANQGSEA. CDR3 coding DNA: TGCAGCGTTATCCAGGCGGGAGCCTATGGCTATACCTTC. Translation gives CSVIQAGAYGYTF.

The count of this clonotype is one. The junction differs from germline at one of its ends, possibly a read error. The chain is built from TRBV6-5 and TRBJ2-7; 7 positions agree with TRBD2. The length of the CDR3 is 15 residues. Germline V gene data show CDR1 as MNHEY and CDR2 as SVGAGI. CDR3 DNA sequence: TGTACCGTCGGAAGGAGACTAGCAGGTTCTTACGGGCAGTACTTT. Translation: CTVGRRLAGSYGQYF.

This chain uses TRBV5-5 with TRBJ1-1; tentative D call: TRBD1 (5 bases). Germline V gene data show CDR1 as SGHKS and CDR2 as YYEKEE (reference sequence). This CDR3 region has 13 residues. V gave up 4 bases and J gave up 4 bases, with 11 bases separating them. The CDR3 DNA reads as TGTGCCAGCAGCGTGGACATGAGCACTGAAGCTTTCTTT. This sequence encodes CASSVDMSTEAFF.

As regards this clonotype: With a much larger clone just one base away, this may be a read error. The chain recombines TRBV5-1 with TRBJ1-5; D gene unclear. CDR1 and CDR2 (germline): SGHRS, YFSETQ. This CDR3 has 13 amino acids. The CDR3: CAGSLGSNQPQHF. CDR3 bases: TGCGCCGGCAGCTTAGGGAGCAATCAGCCCCAGCATTTT.

The gene calls are TRBV6-6 and TRBJ1-5, with 7 bases that match TRBD1. V gave up 9 bases and J gave up 3 bases; unmatched junction bases: 11. The germline gives CDR1 MNHNY, CDR2 SVGAGI (reference sequence). This CDR3 comprises 15 residues. The chain's CDR3 is CASSITGDFNQPQHF. CDR3 sequence (DNA): TGTGCCAGTAGTATCACAGGGGACTTCAATCAGCCCCAGCATTTT.

This clonotype was counted only a few times. CDR3 coding DNA: TGTGCCAGTAGTATGGTCTGGGGGGCGCGCCACACTGAAGCTTTCTTT. Translation gives CASSMVWGARHTEAFF. The V gene is TRBV19, the J gene TRBJ1-1; perhaps TRBD1 as D (6 bases). Per germline, CDR1 LNHDA and CDR2 SQIVND (reference sequence). V was cut by 3 bases and J by 3 bases, with 17 bases left in between. The CDR3 consists of 16 residues.

To note about this clonotype: Its ends do not fully match the called genes, so a read error is possible. The chain uses TRBV29-1 and TRBJ2-5; D remains unclear. CDR1 is SQVTM and CDR2 is ANQGSEA in the germline V gene. This CDR3 has 16 amino acids. DNA of the CDR3: TGCAGCGCCAAGCCCTACCTCCCGACTGGTCAAGAAACCCAGTACTTC. Protein sequence: CSAKPYLPTGQETQYF.

Details on this clonotype: One end of the junction fails to match germline, which may point to a read error. V and J are TRBV12-3 or TRBV12-4 and TRBJ2-7; D is ambiguous. CDR3 size: 15 residues. This chain's CDR3 is CASSLKAEEKLKQYF. The CDR3 nucleotides are TGTGCCAGTAGTTTAAAGGCTGAGGAGAAGTTGAAGCAGTACTTC.

In this sample, this clonotype turned up once. The V gene is TRBV4-1, the J gene TRBJ2-7, with D possibly TRBD2 on 6 matching bases. The CDR3 loop spans 16 amino acids. Germline CDR1 reads MGHRA; CDR2 reads YSYEKL. V lost 7 bases, J lost 5 bases, and 24 bases lay in between. The CDR3 DNA follows: TGCGCCAGCAACCGGACACTATCGGGAGAGGGTGACGAGCAGTACTTC. It yields the protein CASNRTLSGEGDEQYF.

Turning to this clonotype: A read error may be the cause here, since a much bigger clone is one base away. The chain links TRBV4-2 to TRBJ2-7; 7 bases align to TRBD2. CDR1 is LGHNA, CDR2 YNFKEQ, per germline. The CDR3 is 12 residues long. The DNA of the CDR3 is TGTGCCAGCAGCCGGGGGGACTACGAGCAGAACTTC. Its translation is CASSRGDYEQNF.